One TCR beta chain is described in this entry. The protocol was immunoSEQ multiplex PCR, while the TCRdb copy is restricted to in-frame clones and leaves out a portion. The table shows 200,000 to 300,000 clones, with roughly 91% occurring only once. The CDR3 covers 15 residues. CDR1 and CDR2 from the germline V gene are PRHDT and FYEKMQ (reference sequence). V shed 3 bases, J shed 5 bases, and the junction held 7 bases outside the gene matches. Participants came from about two dozen US areas, aged roughly 18 to 95 years. Donors in Cohort 3 counted as recovered after two negative PCRs, clearance, or symptom resolution. The data are from a study of blood T cell repertoires in COVID-19. Study context: Samples taken during acute and convalescent COVID-19 were collected in the United States, Italy and Spain. PBMCs, B-cell-depleted T cells, or T cells provided the cDNA or gDNA that made up the material.

This receptor was taken from a man in his forties who had recovered from COVID-19. The sequenced sample consisted of PBMCs or T cells enriched from blood (not recorded which). The J gene is TRBJ2-5, the V gene TRBV13; 9 nucleotides align to TRBD1. Written as DNA, the CDR3 is TGTGCCAGCAGCTTCACGGGACAGGGAGACGAGACCCAGTACTTC. It is translated as CASSFTGQGDETQYF. Combining the CDR3 with reference TRBV13 and TRBJ2-5 gives the whole variable domain AAGVIQSPRHLIKEKRETATLKCYPIPRHDTVYWYQQGPGQDPQFLISFYEKMQSDKGSIPDRFSAQQFSDYHSELNMSSLELGDSALYFCASSFTGQGDETQYFGPGTRLLVL.